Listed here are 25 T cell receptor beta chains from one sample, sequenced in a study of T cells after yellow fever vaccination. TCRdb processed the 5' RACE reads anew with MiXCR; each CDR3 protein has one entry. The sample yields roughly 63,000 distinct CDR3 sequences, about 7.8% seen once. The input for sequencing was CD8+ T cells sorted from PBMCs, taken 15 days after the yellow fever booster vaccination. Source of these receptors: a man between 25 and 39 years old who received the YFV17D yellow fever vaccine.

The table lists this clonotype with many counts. CDR3: CSVLGQGGSYEQYF. In DNA, the CDR3 is TGCAGCGTCCTGGGACAGGGGGGGTCCTACGAGCAGTACTTC. The rearrangement joins TRBV29-1 to TRBJ2-7, with 11 bases that match TRBD1. V shed 6 bases and J 1 base; nucleotides not matched to a gene: 5. Germline-derived CDR1 and CDR2 are SQVTM and ANQGSEA. This CDR3 has 14 amino acids.

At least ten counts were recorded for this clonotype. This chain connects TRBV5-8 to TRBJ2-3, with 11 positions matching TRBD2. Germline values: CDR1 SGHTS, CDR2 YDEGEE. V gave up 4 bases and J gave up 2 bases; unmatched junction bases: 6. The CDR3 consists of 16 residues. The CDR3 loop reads CASSPLAGGATDTQYF. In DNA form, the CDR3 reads TGTGCCAGCAGCCCCTTAGCGGGGGGGGCCACAGATACGCAGTATTTT.

The CDR3 nucleotides read TGTGCCAGCTGGGTGCATGGGGGGGGCAATGAGCAGTTCTTC. This codes for CASWVHGGGNEQFF. V usage is TRBV12-3 or TRBV12-4 and J usage is TRBJ2-1, with 7 bases lining up with TRBD2. With V trimmed by 8 bases and J by 6 bases, 10 bases remained unmatched. CDR3 length: 14 amino acids.

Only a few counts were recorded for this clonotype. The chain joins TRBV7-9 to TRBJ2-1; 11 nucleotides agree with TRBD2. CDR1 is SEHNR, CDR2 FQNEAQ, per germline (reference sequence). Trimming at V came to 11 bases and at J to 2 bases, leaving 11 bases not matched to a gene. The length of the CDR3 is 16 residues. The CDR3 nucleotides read TGTGCCCATAACCCCCTAGCGGGAGGACCCTACAATGAGCAGTTCTTC. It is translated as CAHNPLAGGPYNEQFF.

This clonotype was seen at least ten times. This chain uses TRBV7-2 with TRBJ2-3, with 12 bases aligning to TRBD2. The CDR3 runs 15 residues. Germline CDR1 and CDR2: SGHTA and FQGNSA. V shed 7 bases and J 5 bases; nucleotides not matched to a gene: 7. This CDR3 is CASNLLAGGLDTQYF. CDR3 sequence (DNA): TGTGCCAGCAACCTCCTAGCGGGAGGGCTAGATACGCAGTATTTT.

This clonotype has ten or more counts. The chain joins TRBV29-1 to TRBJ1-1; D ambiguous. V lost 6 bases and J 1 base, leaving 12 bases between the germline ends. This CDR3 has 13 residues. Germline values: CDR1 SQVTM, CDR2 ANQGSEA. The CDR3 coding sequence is TGCAGCGTCGCCGGGATAGAGAACACTGAAGCTTTCTTT. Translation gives CSVAGIENTEAFF.

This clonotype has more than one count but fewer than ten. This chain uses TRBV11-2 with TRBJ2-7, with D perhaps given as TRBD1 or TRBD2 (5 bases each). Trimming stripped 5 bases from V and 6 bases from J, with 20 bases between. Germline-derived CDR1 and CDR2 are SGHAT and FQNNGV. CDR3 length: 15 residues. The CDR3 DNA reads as TGTGCCAGCAGCCCTAGTCACGGCCCGGGGCTCGAGCAGTACTTC. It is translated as CASSPSHGPGLEQYF.

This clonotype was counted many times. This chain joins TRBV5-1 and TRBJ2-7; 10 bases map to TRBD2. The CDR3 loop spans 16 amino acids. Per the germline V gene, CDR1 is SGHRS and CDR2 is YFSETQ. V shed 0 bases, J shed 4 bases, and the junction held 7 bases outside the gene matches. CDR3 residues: CASSLARGLAAYEQYF. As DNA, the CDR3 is TGCGCCAGCAGCTTGGCCAGAGGACTAGCGGCTTACGAGCAGTACTTC. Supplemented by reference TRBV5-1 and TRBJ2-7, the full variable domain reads KAGVTQTPRYLIKTRGQQVTLSCSPISGHRSVSWYQQTPGQGLQFLFEYFSETQRNKGNFPGRFSGRQFSNSRSEMNVSTLELGDSALYLCASSLARGLAAYEQYFGPGTRLTVT.

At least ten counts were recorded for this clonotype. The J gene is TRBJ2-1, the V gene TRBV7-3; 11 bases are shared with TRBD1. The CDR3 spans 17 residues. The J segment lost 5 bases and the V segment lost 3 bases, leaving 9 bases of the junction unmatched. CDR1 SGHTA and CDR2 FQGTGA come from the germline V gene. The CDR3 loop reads CASSFGQGAGLDNEQFF. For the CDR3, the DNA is TGTGCCAGCAGCTTCGGACAGGGGGCTGGCTTGGACAATGAGCAGTTCTTC.

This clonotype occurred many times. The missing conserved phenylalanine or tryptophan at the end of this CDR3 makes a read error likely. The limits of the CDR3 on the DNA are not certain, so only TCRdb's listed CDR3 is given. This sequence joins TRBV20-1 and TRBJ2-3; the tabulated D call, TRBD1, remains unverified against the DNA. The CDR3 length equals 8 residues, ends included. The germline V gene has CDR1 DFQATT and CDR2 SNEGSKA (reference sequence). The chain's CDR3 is CSARNLGQ.

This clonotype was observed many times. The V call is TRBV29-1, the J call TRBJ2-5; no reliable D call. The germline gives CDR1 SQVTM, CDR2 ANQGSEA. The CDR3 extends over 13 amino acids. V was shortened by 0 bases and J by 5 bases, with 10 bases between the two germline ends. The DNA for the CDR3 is TGCAGCGTTGAAGATCTTTTAGAGGAGACCCAGTACTTC. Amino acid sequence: CSVEDLLEETQYF. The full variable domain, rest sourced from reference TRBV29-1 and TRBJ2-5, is SAVISQKPSRDICQRGTSLTIQCQVDSQVTMMFWYRQQPGQSLTLIATANQGSEATYESGFVIDKFPISRPNLTFSTLTVSNMSPEDSSIYLCSVEDLLEETQYFGPGTRLLVL.

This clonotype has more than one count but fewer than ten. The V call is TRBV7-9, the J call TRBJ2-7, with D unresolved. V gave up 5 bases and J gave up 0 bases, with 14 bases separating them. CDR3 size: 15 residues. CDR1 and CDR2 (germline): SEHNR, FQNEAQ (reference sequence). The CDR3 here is CASSPLGRSSYEQYF. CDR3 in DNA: TGTGCCAGCAGCCCCCTCGGCCGGAGCTCCTACGAGCAGTACTTC.

The DNA of the CDR3 is TGTGCCAGCAGCGTGAATGAGCAGTTCTTC. It translates to CASSVNEQFF. This sequence joins TRBV9 and TRBJ2-1; D is uncertain. CDR1 SGDLS and CDR2 YYNGEE come from the germline V gene. V was shortened by 2 bases and J by 7 bases, with 1 base between the two germline ends. The CDR3 length is 10 residues.

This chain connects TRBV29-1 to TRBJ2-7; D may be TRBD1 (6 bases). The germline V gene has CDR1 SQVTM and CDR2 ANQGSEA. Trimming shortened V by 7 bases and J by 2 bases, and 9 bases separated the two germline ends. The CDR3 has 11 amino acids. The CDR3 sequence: CSATGTYEQYF. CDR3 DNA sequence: TGCAGCGCCACAGGGACCTACGAGCAGTACTTC.

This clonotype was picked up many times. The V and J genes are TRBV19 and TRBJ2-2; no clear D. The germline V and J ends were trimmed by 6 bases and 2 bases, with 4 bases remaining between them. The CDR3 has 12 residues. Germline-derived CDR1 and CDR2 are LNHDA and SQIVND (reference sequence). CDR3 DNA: TGTGCCAGTAGGTTAAACACCGGGGAGCTGTTTTTT. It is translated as CASRLNTGELFF.

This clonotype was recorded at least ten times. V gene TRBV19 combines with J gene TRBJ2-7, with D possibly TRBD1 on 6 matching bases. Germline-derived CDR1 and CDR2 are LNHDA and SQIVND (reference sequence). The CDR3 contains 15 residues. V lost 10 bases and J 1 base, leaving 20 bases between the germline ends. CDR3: CATSKNRVSSYEQYF. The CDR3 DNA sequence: TGTGCCACCTCCAAAAACAGGGTTTCTTCCTACGAGCAGTACTTC.

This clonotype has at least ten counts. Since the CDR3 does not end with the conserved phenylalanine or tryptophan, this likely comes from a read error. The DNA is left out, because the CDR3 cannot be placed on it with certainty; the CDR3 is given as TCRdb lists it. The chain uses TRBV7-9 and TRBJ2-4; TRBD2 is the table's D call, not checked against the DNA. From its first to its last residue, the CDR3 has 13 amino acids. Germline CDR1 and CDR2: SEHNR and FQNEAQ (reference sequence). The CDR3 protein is CASSFLAGVVASL.

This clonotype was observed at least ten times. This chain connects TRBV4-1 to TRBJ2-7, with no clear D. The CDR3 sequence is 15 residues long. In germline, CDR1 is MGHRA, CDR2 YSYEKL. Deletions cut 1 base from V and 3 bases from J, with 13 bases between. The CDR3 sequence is CASSQVGTIGYEQYF. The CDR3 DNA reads TGCGCCAGCAGCCAAGTGGGCACCATAGGCTACGAGCAGTACTTC.

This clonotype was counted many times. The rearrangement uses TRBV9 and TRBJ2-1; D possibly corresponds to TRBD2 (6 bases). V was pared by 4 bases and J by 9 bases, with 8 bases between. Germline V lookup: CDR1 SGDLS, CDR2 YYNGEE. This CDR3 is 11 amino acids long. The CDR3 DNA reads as TGTGCCAGCAGCACGGGGGTTGAGCAGTTCTTC. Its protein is CASSTGVEQFF.

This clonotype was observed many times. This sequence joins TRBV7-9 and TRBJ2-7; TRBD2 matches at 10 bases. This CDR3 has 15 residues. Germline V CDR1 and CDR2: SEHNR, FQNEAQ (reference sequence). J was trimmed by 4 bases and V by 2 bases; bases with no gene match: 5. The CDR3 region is CASSLKGLASYEQYF. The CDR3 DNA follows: TGTGCCAGCAGCTTAAAGGGACTAGCGTCTTACGAGCAGTACTTC.

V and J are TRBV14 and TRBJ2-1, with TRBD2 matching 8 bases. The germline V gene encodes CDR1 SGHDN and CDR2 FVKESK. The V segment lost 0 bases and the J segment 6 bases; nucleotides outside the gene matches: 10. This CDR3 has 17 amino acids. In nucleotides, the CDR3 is TGTGCCAGCAGCCAAGATTGGAATAGCGGGGCAGTCAATGAGCAGTTCTTC. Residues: CASSQDWNSGAVNEQFF.

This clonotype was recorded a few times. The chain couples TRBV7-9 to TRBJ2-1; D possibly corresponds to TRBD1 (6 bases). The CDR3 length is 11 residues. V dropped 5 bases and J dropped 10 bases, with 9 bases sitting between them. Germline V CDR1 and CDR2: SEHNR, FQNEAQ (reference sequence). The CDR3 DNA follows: TGTGCCAGCAGCCCCCAGGGGGAGCAGTTCTTC. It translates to CASSPQGEQFF.

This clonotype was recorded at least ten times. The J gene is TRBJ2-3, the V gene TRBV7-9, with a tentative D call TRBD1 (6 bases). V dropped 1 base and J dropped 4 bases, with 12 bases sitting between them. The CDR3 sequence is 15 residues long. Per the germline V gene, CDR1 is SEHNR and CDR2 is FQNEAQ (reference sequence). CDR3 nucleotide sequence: TGTGCCAGCAGCTTAGAAGGGACAAGCTCAGATACGCAGTATTTT. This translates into CASSLEGTSSDTQYF.

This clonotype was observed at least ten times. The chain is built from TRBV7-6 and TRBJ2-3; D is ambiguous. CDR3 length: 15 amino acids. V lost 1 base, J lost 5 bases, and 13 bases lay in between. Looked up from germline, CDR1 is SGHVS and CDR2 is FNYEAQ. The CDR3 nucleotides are TGTGCCAGCAGCTTAGGACCCATATCGGGAGATACGCAGTATTTT. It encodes CASSLGPISGDTQYF.

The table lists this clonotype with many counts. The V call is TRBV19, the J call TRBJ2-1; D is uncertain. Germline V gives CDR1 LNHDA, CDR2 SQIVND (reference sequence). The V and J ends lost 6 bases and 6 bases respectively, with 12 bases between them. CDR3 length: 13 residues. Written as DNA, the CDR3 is TGTGCCAGTAGCCCTGGTTACACCAATGAGCAGTTCTTC. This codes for CASSPGYTNEQFF.